The clone carrying this TCR beta chain has at least ten counts. What was amplified from RNA transcripts were TCR beta CDR3 regions. The primer set for the first-round RT-PCR of the TCR CDR3 was HTBI. TCRdb re-called the multiplex PCR reads with MiXCR, one entry per CDR3 protein. The table lists 400,000 to 500,000 distinct CDR3 sequences, approximately 14% of them singletons. The data originate from a study of T cells in Graves' hyperthyroidism and ophthalmopathy. V dropped 6 bases and J dropped 2 bases, with 14 bases sitting between them. The CDR3 contains 15 residues. The clonotype comes from a young man with Graves' ophthalmopathy. The chain carries TRBV12-3 or TRBV12-4 and TRBJ1-5, with D possibly TRBD1 on 5 matching bases. Sequences were obtained from blood. As DNA, the CDR3 is TGTGCCAGCAGCCAAGACAGTAGGGGCAATCAGCCCCAGCATTTT. Residues: CASSQDSRGNQPQHF.